The entry below describes one T cell receptor (beta chain). Its target is unknown. Next came a second PCR, run for roughly 6 to 11 cycles, which used a sample-barcoded 5' primer along with a J-beta primer mix. TCRdb processed the 5' RACE reads anew with MiXCR; each CDR3 protein has one entry. The table lists about 640,000 distinct CDR3 sequences, 58% of them singletons. This sample was taken from a study of blood T cells in healthy people across ages. Study findings and constraints: Among T cells, TCR beta diversity per million cells dropped roughly linearly as age rose. Leaving the PBMCs unsorted stopped any conclusive comparison of naive versus antigen-experienced cells.

This CDR3 region has 15 residues. CDR1 is SGHRS, CDR2 YFSETQ, per germline. Losses at the gene ends were 4 bases for V and 0 bases for J; bases not matched to a gene: 4. The chain has TRBV5-1 and TRBJ2-1; 7 bases line up with TRBD2. This sequence originates from a man in his sixties in good health. The sample comprised blood. The CDR3 loop is CASSQGTTSYNEQFF. As DNA, the CDR3 is TGCGCCAGCAGCCAAGGGACTACCTCCTACAATGAGCAGTTCTTC.